Below, 20 T cell receptor beta chains from the same sample are listed, as sequenced in a study of blood T cell repertoires in COVID-19. The repertoire was sequenced with immunoSEQ multiplex PCR; TCRdb's copy has only in-frame clones and lacks some. The sample yields about 430,000 clones, approximately 90% seen once. The sequencing input was PBMCs or T cells enriched from blood (not recorded which). These TCRs come from a woman aged 18 to 35 who had been exposed to COVID-19.

J is TRBJ2-7 and V is TRBV28; 9 positions match TRBD2. J lost 4 bases, V lost 4 bases, and 5 bases had no gene match. Germline CDR1 reads MDHEN; CDR2 reads SYDVKM. The CDR3 extends over 14 amino acids. CDR3 loop: CASSYPGLAYEQYF. For the CDR3, the DNA is TGTGCCAGCAGTTACCCGGGACTAGCTTACGAGCAGTACTTC.

The chain couples TRBV5-4 to TRBJ2-7; no clear D. Between the trimmed V and J ends, which lost 4 bases and 1 base, there was a span of 12 bases. The CDR3 covers 14 residues. CDR1 SGHNT and CDR2 YYREEE come from the germline V gene (reference sequence). CDR3 sequence: CASSPSGWSYEQYF. CDR3 DNA sequence: TGTGCCAGCAGCCCCTCGGGTTGGTCCTACGAGCAGTACTTC. The full variable domain, with the rest looked up from reference TRBV5-4 and TRBJ2-7, is ETGVTQSPTHLIKTRGQQVTLRCSSQSGHNTVSWYQQALGQGPQFIFQYYREEENGRGNFPPRFSGLQFPNYSSELNVNALELDDSALYLCASSPSGWSYEQYFGPGTRLTVT.

The V gene is TRBV5-1, the J gene TRBJ2-7; the match to TRBD1 covers 9 bases. From germline, CDR1 is SGHRS and CDR2 YFSETQ. V shed 4 bases and J 0 bases; nucleotides not matched to a gene: 2. There are 14 residues in the CDR3. The DNA of the CDR3 is TGCGCCAGCAGCGAGACAGGGGGCTCCTACGAGCAGTACTTC. This sequence encodes CASSETGGSYEQYF.

The V call is TRBV27, the J call TRBJ2-2; tentative D call: TRBD1 (5 bases). CDR3 length equals 17 residues. CDR1 is MNHEY and CDR2 is SMNVEV in the germline V gene (reference sequence). V lost 6 bases, J lost 3 bases, and 20 bases lay in between. DNA for the CDR3: TGTGCCAGCAGCCTATCCAAGGGGTACGCGGACACCGGGGAGCTGTTTTTT. It translates to CASSLSKGYADTGELFF.

The chain recombines TRBV29-1 with TRBJ2-2; 10 bases map to TRBD2. Losses at the gene ends were 4 bases for V and 5 bases for J; bases not matched to a gene: 7. This CDR3 is built from 15 residues. Germline assignment: CDR1 SQVTM and CDR2 ANQGSEA. The CDR3 protein is CSVGVSGGRTGELFF. CDR3 bases: TGCAGCGTTGGGGTTAGCGGGGGGCGTACCGGGGAGCTGTTTTTT.

The gene calls are TRBV11-2 and TRBJ1-1, with D possibly being TRBD1 (6 bases). Trimming left V 3 bases short and J 2 bases short, with 10 bases between. This CDR3 has 14 residues. Germline V lookup: CDR1 SGHAT, CDR2 FQNNGV. The CDR3 DNA reads TGTGCCAGCAGCTTCTCAGGGGCAAACACTGAAGCTTTCTTT. Translating gives CASSFSGANTEAFF. Drawing the rest from reference TRBV11-2 and TRBJ1-1, the complete variable domain is EAGVAQSPRYKIIEKRQSVAFWCNPISGHATLYWYQQILGQGPKLLIQFQNNGVVDDSQLPKDRFSAERLKGVDSTLKIQPAKLEDSAVYLCASSFSGANTEAFFGQGTRLTVV.

The gene calls are TRBV27 and TRBJ2-7, with D perhaps matching TRBD2 (5 bases). Germline V lookup: CDR1 MNHEY, CDR2 SMNVEV (reference sequence). V lost 6 bases and J lost 0, with 21 bases in between. This CDR3 is built from 17 residues. CDR3 nucleotide sequence: TGTGCCAGCAGCACCCTGCCTGGGGAGTTGAACTCCTACGAGCAGTACTTC. Protein product: CASSTLPGELNSYEQYF.

V usage is TRBV6-5 and J usage is TRBJ1-3; 7 bases map to TRBD1. The germline V gene encodes CDR1 MNHEY and CDR2 SVGAGI. This CDR3 is 15 amino acids long. V was pared by 2 bases and J by 4 bases, with 5 bases of the junction left unmatched. The chain's CDR3 is CASSYETGFGNTIYF. The CDR3, as DNA: TGTGCCAGCAGTTACGAGACAGGGTTCGGAAACACCATATATTTT.

V usage is TRBV3-1 (or the pseudogene TRBV3-2) and J usage is TRBJ2-3; 8 nucleotides line up with TRBD2. From germline, CDR1 is LGHDT and CDR2 YNNKEL (reference sequence). J lost 5 bases, V lost 8 bases, and 12 bases had no gene match. CDR3 length: 15 residues. The chain's CDR3 is CASEERGGRKDTQYF. CDR3 DNA sequence: TGTGCCAGCGAGGAACGGGGGGGCCGTAAAGATACGCAGTATTTT.

The rearrangement uses TRBV24-1 and TRBJ2-2; D may be TRBD1 (7 bases). The CDR3 is made up of 14 amino acids. CDR1 and CDR2 (germline): KGHDR, SFDVKD. Trimming cost V 6 bases and J 5 bases, with 12 bases left between them. CDR3 sequence reads: CATSRPGGTGELFF. Here the CDR3 DNA reads TGTGCCACCAGTAGGCCAGGGGGGACCGGGGAGCTGTTTTTT.

This sequence joins TRBV6-4 and TRBJ1-1; D remains unclear. The CDR3 extends over 13 amino acids. From germline, CDR1 is MRHNA and CDR2 SNTAGT. V was pared by 4 bases and J by 3 bases, with 9 bases between. CDR3 sequence reads: CASSVEEDTEAFF. The CDR3 bases are TGTGCCAGCAGTGTCGAGGAGGACACTGAAGCTTTCTTT.

Comments on this clone: Additional DNA sequences in this sample encode the identical CDR3. This CDR3 is CASSSPGTGFYEQYF. As DNA, the CDR3 is TGCGCCAGCAGCTCGCCCGGGACAGGGTTCTACGAGCAGTACTTC. The chain is built from TRBV5-1 and TRBJ2-7, with TRBD1 matching 9 bases. This CDR3 is 15 amino acids long. The V and J ends lost 3 bases and 3 bases, in that order; junction bases with no gene match: 7. CDR1 is SGHRS and CDR2 is YFSETQ in the germline V gene.

J is TRBJ2-7 and V is TRBV19; D possibly corresponds to TRBD2 (5 bases). The CDR3 consists of 13 residues. In germline, CDR1 is LNHDA, CDR2 SQIVND (reference sequence). V was shortened by 4 bases and J by 3 bases, with 10 bases between the two germline ends. This CDR3 is CASSNHAGYEQYF. Written as DNA, the CDR3 is TGTGCCAGTAGTAACCACGCGGGCTACGAGCAGTACTTC. Supplemented by reference TRBV19 and TRBJ2-7, the full variable domain reads DGGITQSPKYLFRKEGQNVTLSCEQNLNHDAMYWYRQDPGQGLRLIYYSQIVNDFQKGDIAEGYSVSREKKESFPLTVTSAQKNPTAFYLCASSNHAGYEQYFGPGTRLTVT.

This chain links TRBV7-9 with TRBJ2-2; D is uncertain. V was shortened by 5 bases and J by 3 bases, with 10 bases between the two germline ends. Germline assignment: CDR1 SEHNR and CDR2 FQNEAQ (reference sequence). This CDR3 comprises 14 residues. DNA of the CDR3: TGTGCCAGCAGCACCCCCCCGGACACCGGGGAGCTGTTTTTT. It translates to CASSTPPDTGELFF.

V usage is TRBV2 and J usage is TRBJ2-2, with TRBD2 matching over 10 bases. V shed 3 bases, J shed 8 bases, and the junction held 9 bases outside the gene matches. Germline CDR1 reads SNHLY; CDR2 reads FYNNEI. This CDR3 is 16 amino acids long. CDR3 amino acids: CASSDRLAGAQGELFF. The DNA for the CDR3 is TGTGCCAGCAGTGACCGGCTAGCGGGGGCCCAGGGGGAGCTGTTTTTT.

Comment on this clone: Distinct nucleotide sequences in the sample also encode this CDR3. V is TRBV4-2 and J is TRBJ2-3; unclear D gene. The CDR3 is made up of 14 amino acids. The germline gives CDR1 LGHNA, CDR2 YNFKEQ. V lost 0 bases and J 2 bases, leaving 6 bases between the germline ends. The CDR3: CASSQDSSTDTQYF. CDR3 nucleotides: TGTGCCAGCAGCCAAGATTCATCCACAGATACGCAGTATTTT.

The chain is built from TRBV27 and TRBJ1-3; tentatively, D is TRBD1 (5 bases). Germline V gene data show CDR1 as MNHEY and CDR2 as SMNVEV (reference sequence). Deletions cut 4 bases from V and 0 bases from J, with 7 bases between. This CDR3 comprises 14 residues. Written as DNA, the CDR3 is TGTGCCAGCAGTTGGACACCCTCTGGAAACACCATATATTTT. Translation: CASSWTPSGNTIYF.

This clone was detected only once. The rearrangement uses TRBV28 and TRBJ2-7; 8 nucleotides match TRBD1. The germline gives CDR1 MDHEN, CDR2 SYDVKM. J was trimmed by 0 bases and V by 2 bases; bases with no gene match: 6. This CDR3 region has 16 residues. CDR3 sequence reads: CASSLVGTGSSYEQYF. CDR3 nucleotides: TGTGCCAGCAGTTTAGTGGGGACAGGAAGCTCCTACGAGCAGTACTTC.

This clone appeared a single time. The chain couples TRBV28 to TRBJ1-1; 9 bases map to TRBD1. The CDR3 contains 16 residues. Germline lookup yields CDR1 MDHEN and CDR2 SYDVKM. V was clipped by 6 bases and J by 4 bases; unmatched bases: 12. CDR3 DNA sequence: TGTGCCAGCAGGCCCGGGACAGGGAAGGAGAGCACTGAAGCTTTCTTT. The encoded protein is CASRPGTGKESTEAFF. Full variable domain (remainder filled in from reference TRBV28 and TRBJ1-1): DVKVTQSSRYLVKRTGEKVFLECVQDMDHENMFWYRQDPGLGLRLIYFSYDVKMKEKGDIPEGYSVSREKKERFSLILESASTNQTSMYLCASRPGTGKESTEAFFGQGTRLTVV.

This chain joins TRBV15 and TRBJ2-1; possible D gene TRBD2, 5 bases. There are 14 residues in the CDR3. V lost 0 bases, J lost 3 bases, and 6 bases lay in between. Germline lookup yields CDR1 LNHNV and CDR2 YYDKDF (reference sequence). CDR3 nucleotide sequence: TGTGCCACCAGCAGAGACCGGGACTACAATGAGCAGTTCTTC. As protein: CATSRDRDYNEQFF.